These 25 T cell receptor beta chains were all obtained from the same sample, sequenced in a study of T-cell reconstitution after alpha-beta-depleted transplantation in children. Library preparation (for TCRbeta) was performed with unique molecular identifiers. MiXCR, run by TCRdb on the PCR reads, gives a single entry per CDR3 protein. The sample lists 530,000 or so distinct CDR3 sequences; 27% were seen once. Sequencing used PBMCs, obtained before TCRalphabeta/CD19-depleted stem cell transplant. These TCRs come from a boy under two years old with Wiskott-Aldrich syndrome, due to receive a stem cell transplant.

The CDR3 nucleotides read TGCAGTGCCGGCGGACGGCCGGGATGCGGTAATTCACCCCTCCACTTT. As protein: CSAGGRPGCGNSPLHF. The J gene is TRBJ1-6, the V gene TRBV20-1; no definite D call. V was clipped by 6 bases and J by 6 bases, with 21 bases between them. The germline V gene encodes CDR1 DFQATT and CDR2 SNEGSKA (reference sequence). This CDR3 contains 16 residues.

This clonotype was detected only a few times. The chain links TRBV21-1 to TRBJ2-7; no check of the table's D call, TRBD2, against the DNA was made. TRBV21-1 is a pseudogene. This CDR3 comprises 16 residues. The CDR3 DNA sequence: TGTGCCAGCAACCACGGGGGAGGCAGGAGCTCCTACGAGCAGTACTTC. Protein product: CASNHGGGRSSYEQYF.

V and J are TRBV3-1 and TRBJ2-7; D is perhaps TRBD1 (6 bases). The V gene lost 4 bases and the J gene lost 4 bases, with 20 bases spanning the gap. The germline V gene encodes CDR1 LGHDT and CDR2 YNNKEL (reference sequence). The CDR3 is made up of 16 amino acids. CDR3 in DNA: TGTGCCAGCAGCCCGGCTGATGAGACAGGAATATACGAGCAGTACTTC. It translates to CASSPADETGIYEQYF.

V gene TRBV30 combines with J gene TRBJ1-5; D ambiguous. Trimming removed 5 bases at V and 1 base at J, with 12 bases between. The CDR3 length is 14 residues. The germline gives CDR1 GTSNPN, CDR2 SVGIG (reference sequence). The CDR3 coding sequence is TGTGCCTGGGCTTTGGCGGGGAGCAATCAGCCCCAGCATTTT. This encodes CAWALAGSNQPQHF.

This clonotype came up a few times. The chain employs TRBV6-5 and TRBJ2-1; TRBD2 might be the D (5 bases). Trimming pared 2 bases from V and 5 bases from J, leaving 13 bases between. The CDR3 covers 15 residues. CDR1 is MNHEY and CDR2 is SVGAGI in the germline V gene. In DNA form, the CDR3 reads TGTGCCAGCAGTTACGCTAGCTCAACTAACAATGAGCAGTTCTTC. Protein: CASSYASSTNNEQFF.

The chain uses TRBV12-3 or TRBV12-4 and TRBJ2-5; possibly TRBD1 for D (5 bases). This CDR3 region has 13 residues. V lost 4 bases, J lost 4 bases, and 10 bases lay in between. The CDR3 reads CASSSDKGETQYF. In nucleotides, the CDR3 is TGTGCCAGCAGTTCGGACAAAGGAGAGACCCAGTACTTC.

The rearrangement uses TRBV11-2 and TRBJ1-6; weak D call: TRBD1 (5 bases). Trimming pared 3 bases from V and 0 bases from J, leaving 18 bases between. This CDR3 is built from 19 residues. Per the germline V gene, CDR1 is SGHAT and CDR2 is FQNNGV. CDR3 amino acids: CASSLRRQGGSSYNSPLHF. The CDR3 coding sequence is TGTGCCAGCAGCTTGAGGAGGCAGGGAGGGAGCTCCTATAATTCACCCCTCCACTTT.

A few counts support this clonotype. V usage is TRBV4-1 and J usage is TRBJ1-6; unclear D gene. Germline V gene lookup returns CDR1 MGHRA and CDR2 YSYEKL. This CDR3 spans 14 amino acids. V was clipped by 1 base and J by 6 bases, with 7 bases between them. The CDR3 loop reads CASSQGLGNSPLHF. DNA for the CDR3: TGCGCCAGCAGCCAAGGTCTGGGTAATTCACCCCTCCACTTT.

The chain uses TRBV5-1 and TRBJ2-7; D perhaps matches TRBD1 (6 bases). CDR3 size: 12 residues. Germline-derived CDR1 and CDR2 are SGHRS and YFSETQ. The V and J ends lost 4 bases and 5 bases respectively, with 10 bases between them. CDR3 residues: CASSRRQDEQYF. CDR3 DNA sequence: TGCGCCAGCAGCAGGAGACAGGACGAGCAGTACTTC. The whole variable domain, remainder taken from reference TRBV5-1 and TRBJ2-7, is KAGVTQTPRYLIKTRGQQVTLSCSPISGHRSVSWYQQTPGQGLQFLFEYFSETQRNKGNFPGRFSGRQFSNSRSEMNVSTLELGDSALYLCASSRRQDEQYFGPGTRLTVT.

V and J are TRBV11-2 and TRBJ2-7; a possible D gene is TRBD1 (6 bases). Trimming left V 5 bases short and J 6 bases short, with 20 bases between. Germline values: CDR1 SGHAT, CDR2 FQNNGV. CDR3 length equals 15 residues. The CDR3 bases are TGTGCCAGCAGCCCCACCGGGACAATTAGATCCGAGCAGTACTTC. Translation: CASSPTGTIRSEQYF.

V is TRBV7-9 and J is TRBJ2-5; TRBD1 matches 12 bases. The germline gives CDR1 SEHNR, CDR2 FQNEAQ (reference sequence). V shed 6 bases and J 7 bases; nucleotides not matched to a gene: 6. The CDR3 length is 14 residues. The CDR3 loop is CASRPGQGAGTQYF. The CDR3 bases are TGTGCCAGCAGACCGGGACAGGGGGCGGGGACCCAGTACTTC.

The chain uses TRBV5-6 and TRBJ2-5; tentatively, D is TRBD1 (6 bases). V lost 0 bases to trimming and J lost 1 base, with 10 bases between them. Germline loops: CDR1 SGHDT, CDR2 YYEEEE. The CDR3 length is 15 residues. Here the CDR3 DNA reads TGTGCCAGCAGCTTGGCGGGCAGGGGCCAAGAGACCCAGTACTTC. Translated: CASSLAGRGQETQYF.

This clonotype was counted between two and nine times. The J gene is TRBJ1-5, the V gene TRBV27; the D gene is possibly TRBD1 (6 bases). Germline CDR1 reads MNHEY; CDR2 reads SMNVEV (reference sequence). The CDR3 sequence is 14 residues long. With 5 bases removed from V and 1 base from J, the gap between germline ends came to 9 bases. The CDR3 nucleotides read TGTGCCAGCAGTCAACAGGGAAGCAATCAGCCCCAGCATTTT. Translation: CASSQQGSNQPQHF.

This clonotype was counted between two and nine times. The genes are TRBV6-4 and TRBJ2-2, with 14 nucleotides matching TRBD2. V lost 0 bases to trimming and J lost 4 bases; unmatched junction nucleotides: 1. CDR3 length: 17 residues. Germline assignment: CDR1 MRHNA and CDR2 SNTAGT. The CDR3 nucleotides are TGTGCCAGCAGTGACTCGGGACTAGCGGGAGTCACCGGGGAGCTGTTTTTT. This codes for CASSDSGLAGVTGELFF.

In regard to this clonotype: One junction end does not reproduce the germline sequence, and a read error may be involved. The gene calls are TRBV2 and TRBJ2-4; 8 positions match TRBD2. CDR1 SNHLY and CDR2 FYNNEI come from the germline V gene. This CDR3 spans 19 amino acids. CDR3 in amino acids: CASSEGTSGIPLAKNSQYF. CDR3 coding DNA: TGTGCCAGCAGTGAAGGAACTAGCGGAATCCCCCTAGCCAAAAACAGTCAGTACTTC.

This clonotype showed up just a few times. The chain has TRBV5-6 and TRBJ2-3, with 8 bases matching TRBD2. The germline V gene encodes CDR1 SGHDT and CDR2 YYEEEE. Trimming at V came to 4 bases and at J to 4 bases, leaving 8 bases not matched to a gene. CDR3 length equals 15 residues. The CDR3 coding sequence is TGTGCCAGCAGCCGACTAGCGACCCACTCAGATACGCAGTATTTT. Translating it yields CASSRLATHSDTQYF.

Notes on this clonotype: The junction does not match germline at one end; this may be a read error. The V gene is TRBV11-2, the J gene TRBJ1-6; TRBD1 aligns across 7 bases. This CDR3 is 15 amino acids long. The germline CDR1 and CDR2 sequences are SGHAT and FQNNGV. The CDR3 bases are TGTGCCAGCAGCCCACGACAGGGAGCTAATTCCCCCCTCCACTTT. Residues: CASSPRQGANSPLHF.

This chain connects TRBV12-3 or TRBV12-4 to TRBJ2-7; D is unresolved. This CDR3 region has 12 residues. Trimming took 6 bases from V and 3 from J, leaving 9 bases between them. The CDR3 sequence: CASSIARYEQYF. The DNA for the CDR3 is TGTGCCAGCAGCATTGCCCGCTACGAGCAGTACTTC.

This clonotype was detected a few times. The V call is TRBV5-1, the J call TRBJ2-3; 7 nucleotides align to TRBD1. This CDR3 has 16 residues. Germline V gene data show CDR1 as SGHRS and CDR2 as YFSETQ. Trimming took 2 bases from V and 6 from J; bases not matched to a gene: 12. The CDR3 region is CASSFSPYRGADTQYF. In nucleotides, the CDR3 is TGCGCCAGCAGCTTCAGCCCATACAGGGGTGCCGATACGCAGTATTTT.

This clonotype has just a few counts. The DNA for the CDR3 is TGTGCCACCCTGGCGGGAGGGGGTAACATTCAGTACTTC. This sequence encodes CATLAGGGNIQYF. J is TRBJ2-4 and V is TRBV15; TRBD2 agrees at 9 bases. The ends lost 8 bases at V and 7 bases at J; junction bases unmatched: 6. Germline V gene sequence: CDR1 LNHNV, CDR2 YYDKDF (reference sequence). This CDR3 is built from 13 residues.

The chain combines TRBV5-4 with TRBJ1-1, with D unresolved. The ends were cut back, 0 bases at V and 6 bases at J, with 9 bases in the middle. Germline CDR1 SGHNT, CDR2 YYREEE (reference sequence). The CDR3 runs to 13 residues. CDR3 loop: CASSLASSAEAFF. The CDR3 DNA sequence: TGTGCCAGCAGCTTGGCCTCGTCAGCTGAAGCTTTCTTT.

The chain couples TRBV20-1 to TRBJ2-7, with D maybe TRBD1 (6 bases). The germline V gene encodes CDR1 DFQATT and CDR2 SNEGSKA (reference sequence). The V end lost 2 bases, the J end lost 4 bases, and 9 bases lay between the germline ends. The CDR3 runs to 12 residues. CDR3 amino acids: CSARNREYEQYF. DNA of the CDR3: TGCAGTGCTAGAAACAGGGAGTACGAGCAGTACTTC.

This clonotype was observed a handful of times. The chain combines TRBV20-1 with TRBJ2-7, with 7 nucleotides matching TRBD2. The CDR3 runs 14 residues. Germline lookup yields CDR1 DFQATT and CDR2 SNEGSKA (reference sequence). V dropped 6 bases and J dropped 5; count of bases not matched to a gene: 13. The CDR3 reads CSANRLARLDEQYF. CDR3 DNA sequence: TGCAGTGCGAACAGACTAGCCCGTTTGGACGAGCAGTACTTC.

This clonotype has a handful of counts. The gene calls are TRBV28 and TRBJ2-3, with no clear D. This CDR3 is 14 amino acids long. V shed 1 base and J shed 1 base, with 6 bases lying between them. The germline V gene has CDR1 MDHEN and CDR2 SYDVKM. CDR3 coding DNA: TGTGCCAGCAGTTTATCCCGGCGCACAGATACGCAGTATTTT. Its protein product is CASSLSRRTDTQYF.

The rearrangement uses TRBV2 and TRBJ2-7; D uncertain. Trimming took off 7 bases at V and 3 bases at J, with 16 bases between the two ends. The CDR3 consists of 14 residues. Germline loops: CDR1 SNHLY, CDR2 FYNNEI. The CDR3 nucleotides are TGTGCCAGCATTTATGACAAATACAACTACGAGCAGTACTTC. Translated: CASIYDKYNYEQYF.